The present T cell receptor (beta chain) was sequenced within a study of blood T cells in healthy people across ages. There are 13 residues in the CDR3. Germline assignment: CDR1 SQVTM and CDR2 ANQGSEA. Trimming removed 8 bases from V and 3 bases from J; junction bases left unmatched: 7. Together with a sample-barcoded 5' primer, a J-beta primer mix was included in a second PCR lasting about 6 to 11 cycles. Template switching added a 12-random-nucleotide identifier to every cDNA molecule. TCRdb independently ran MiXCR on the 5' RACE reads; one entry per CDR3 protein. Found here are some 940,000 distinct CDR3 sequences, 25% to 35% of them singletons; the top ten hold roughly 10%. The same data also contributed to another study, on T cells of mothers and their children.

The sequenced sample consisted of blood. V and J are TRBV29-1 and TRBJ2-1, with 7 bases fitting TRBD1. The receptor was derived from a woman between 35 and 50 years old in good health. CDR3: CSIRDRDYNEQFF. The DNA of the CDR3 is TGCAGCATCCGGGACAGAGACTACAATGAGCAGTTCTTC.